This T cell receptor (beta chain) stems from a study of early T cells in non-severe SARS-CoV-2 infection. Individual cDNA molecules received unique molecular identifiers during library preparation. TCRdb used MiXCR to reprocess the 5' RACE reads, holding one entry per CDR3 protein. The table records roughly 63,000 distinct CDR3 sequences, approximately 12% of them present only once. This clonotype was seen more than once but under ten times. V trimming: 4 bases; J trimming: 2 bases; junction bases outside the gene matches: 7. This CDR3 contains 16 residues. CDR1 is SGHNT and CDR2 is YYREEE in the germline V gene (reference sequence).

The sequenced sample was whole blood. The gene calls are TRBV5-4 and TRBJ2-3; 10 bases are a match to TRBD2. This sequence was found in an adult who was a healthcare worker with PCR-confirmed SARS-CoV-2 infection or an uninfected control (not recorded which). CDR3 amino acids: CASSPRLAGATDTQYF. The CDR3 DNA follows: TGTGCCAGCAGCCCCCGGCTAGCGGGGGCCACAGATACGCAGTATTTT. Complete variable domain (other parts from reference TRBV5-4 and TRBJ2-3): ETGVTQSPTHLIKTRGQQVTLRCSSQSGHNTVSWYQQALGQGPQFIFQYYREEENGRGNFPPRFSGLQFPNYSSELNVNALELDDSALYLCASSPRLAGATDTQYFGPGTRLTVL.